This TCR beta chain originates from a study of spatial heterogeneity in lung cancer. Overall study results and limits: Ubiquitous, expanded tumor-derived TCRs were more frequently observed in blood at resection than at follow-up.

The time point here: sample taken at primary tumor resection. Sequencing of whole RNA from tumor, nontumor lung or frozen PBMC involved no sorting. Samples were obtained from around 72 donors, all untreated early-stage non-small cell lung cancer patients. This clonotype was counted at least ten times. Its cognate antigen is unknown. Trimming left V 6 bases short and J 13 bases short, with 16 bases between. Germline V gene data show CDR1 as SNHLY and CDR2 as FYNNEI. The CDR3 sequence is 11 residues long. In the library, each TCR cDNA molecule bore its own unique molecular identifier. TCRdb re-derived calls from the 5' RACE reads in MiXCR, one entry per CDR3 protein. The table records 40,000 to 45,000 distinct CDR3 sequences, around 7.1% of them present only once.

The gene calls are TRBV2 and TRBJ2-7; perhaps TRBD2 as D (6 bases). The sample consisted of PBMCs, taken at surgery. This clonotype was sampled from a female donor with early-stage non-small cell lung cancer. This chain's CDR3 is CASSLHGGLYF. CDR3 coding DNA: TGTGCCAGCAGCCTTCATGGAGGGCTATACTTC.